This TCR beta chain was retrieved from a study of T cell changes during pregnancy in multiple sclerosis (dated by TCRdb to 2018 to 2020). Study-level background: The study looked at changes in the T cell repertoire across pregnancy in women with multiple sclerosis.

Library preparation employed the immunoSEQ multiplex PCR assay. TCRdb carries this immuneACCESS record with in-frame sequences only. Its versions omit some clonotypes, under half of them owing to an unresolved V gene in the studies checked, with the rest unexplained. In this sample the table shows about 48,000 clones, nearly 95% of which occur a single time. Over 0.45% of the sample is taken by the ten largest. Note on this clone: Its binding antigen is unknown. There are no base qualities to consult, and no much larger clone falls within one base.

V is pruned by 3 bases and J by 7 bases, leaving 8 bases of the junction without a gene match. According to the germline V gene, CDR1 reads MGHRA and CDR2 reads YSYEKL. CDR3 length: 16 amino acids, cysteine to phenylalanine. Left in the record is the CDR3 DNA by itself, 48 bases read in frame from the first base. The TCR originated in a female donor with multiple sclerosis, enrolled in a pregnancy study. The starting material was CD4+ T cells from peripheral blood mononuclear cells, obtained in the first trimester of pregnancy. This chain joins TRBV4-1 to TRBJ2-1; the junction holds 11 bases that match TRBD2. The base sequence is TGCGCCAGCAGCCAGAATAGCGGGGGGGCCAGAAATGAGCAGTTCTTC. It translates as CASSQNSGGARNEQFF.